The 3 T cell receptor beta chains given below trace back to one sample, sequenced in a study of cytomegalovirus exposure and HLA in healthy donors. 13 Jbeta primers and 60 Vbeta primers were used for the PCR. The table came from immunoSEQ multiplex PCR; TCRdb's copy has only in-frame clones and leaves some out. The sample shows approximately 120,000 clones, roughly 76% of them seen only once. The sequencing sample was made of PBMCs. The receptors come from a woman between 35 and 50 years old in good health and CMV-seropositive.

The V and J genes are TRBV6-6 and TRBJ2-7, with a tentative D call TRBD1 (5 bases). Germline V gene data show CDR1 as MNHNY and CDR2 as SVGAGI (reference sequence). This CDR3 spans 15 amino acids. The ends were cut back, 7 bases at V and 2 bases at J, with 18 bases in the middle. CDR3 amino acids: CASTTSQGRTYEQYF. As DNA, the CDR3 is TGTGCCAGCACCACAAGTCAGGGAAGGACCTACGAGCAGTACTTC.

The chain's CDR3 is CSVGRERDTQYF. For the CDR3, the DNA is TGCAGCGTTGGGAGGGAGAGGGATACGCAGTATTTT. The chain uses TRBV29-1 and TRBJ2-3; D perhaps matches TRBD2 (6 bases). With 4 bases removed from V and 6 bases from J, the gap between germline ends came to 11 bases. Germline V gene lookup returns CDR1 SQVTM and CDR2 ANQGSEA. This CDR3 contains 12 residues.

The V and J genes are TRBV12-5 and TRBJ1-4; 10 bases match TRBD1. CDR3 length: 18 amino acids. Germline lookup yields CDR1 LGHNT and CDR2 FRNRAP. V dropped 0 bases and J dropped 2; count of bases not matched to a gene: 6. CDR3 residues: CASGLVRQGAGTNEKLFF. Here the CDR3 DNA reads TGTGCTAGTGGTTTGGTACGACAGGGGGCTGGCACTAATGAAAAACTGTTTTTT.